These 32 T cell receptor beta chains share one sample of origin, sequenced in a study of blood T cells in healthy people across ages. Then a second PCR, running about 6 to 11 cycles, was carried out with a sample-barcoded 5' primer and a J-beta primer mix. MiXCR was run by TCRdb on the 5' RACE reads, yielding one entry per CDR3 protein. The table has about 760,000 distinct CDR3 sequences, 20% to 25% seen once. The same data also contributed to another study, on T cells of mothers and their children.

What was sequenced was blood. The receptors were gathered from a boy aged 10-17 years in good health.

The chain has TRBV9 and TRBJ2-7; TRBD1 matches at 10 bases. V lost 4 bases, J lost 2 bases, and 12 bases stayed unmatched. CDR1 is SGDLS, CDR2 YYNGEE, per germline. This CDR3 contains 17 residues. CDR3 bases: TGTGCCAGCAGCTCCCACCCGTCCGGGACAGGGGCCTACGAGCAGTACTTC. Translated: CASSSHPSGTGAYEQYF.

The rearrangement links TRBV3-1 to TRBJ1-4, with TRBD1 as a possible D gene (5 bases). Per the germline V gene, CDR1 is LGHDT and CDR2 is YNNKEL (reference sequence). Trimming took off 3 bases at V and 7 bases at J, with 18 bases between the two ends. CDR3 length: 16 amino acids. CDR3 sequence reads: CASSHGETGLGEKLFF. The CDR3 DNA sequence: TGTGCCAGCAGCCATGGGGAAACAGGATTAGGTGAAAAACTGTTTTTT.

In its sample, this clonotype was seen a few times. This sequence joins TRBV7-3 and TRBJ2-3; no clear D gene. V was pared by 1 base and J by 8 bases, with 10 bases between. Germline V gives CDR1 SGHTA, CDR2 FQGTGA. CDR3 length equals 13 residues. CDR3 DNA: TGTGCCAGCAGCTTAAAAGAGACTTCTACGCAGTATTTT. Encoded protein: CASSLKETSTQYF. Looking up the rest from reference TRBV7-3 and TRBJ2-3 gives the full variable domain: GAGVSQTPSNKVTEKGKYVELRCDPISGHTALYWYRQSLGQGPEFLIYFQGTGAADDSGLPNDRFFAVRPEGSVSTLKIQRTERGDSAVYLCASSLKETSTQYFGPGTRLTVL.

This clonotype was seen a handful of times. V is TRBV7-2 and J is TRBJ2-5; no clear D. The CDR3 covers 16 residues. The V and J ends lost 4 bases and 1 base respectively, with 16 bases between them. CDR1 is SGHTA and CDR2 is FQGNSA in the germline V gene. The CDR3 region has the DNA TGTGCCAGCAGCTCAAAGGGCGGCGGTATCCAAGAGACCCAGTACTTC. This sequence encodes CASSSKGGGIQETQYF.

This clonotype was recorded a few times. The rearrangement joins TRBV9 to TRBJ2-5, with D tentatively TRBD1 or TRBD2 (5 bases each). The DNA end is a closer match to TRBJ2-7, so the J assignment may be wrong. CDR1 is SGDLS and CDR2 is YYNGEE in the germline V gene. The CDR3 is 14 residues long. The CDR3 region is CASSVGPGSYEQYF. The CDR3 DNA is TGTGCCAGCAGCGTAGGTCCAGGGAGCTACGAGCAGTACTTC.

This clonotype has just a few counts. The chain employs TRBV29-1 and TRBJ2-1; a weak D match, TRBD2 (5 bases). CDR1 and CDR2 (germline): SQVTM, ANQGSEA. The CDR3 consists of 15 residues. V gave up 5 bases and J gave up 3 bases, with 17 bases separating them. DNA of the CDR3: TGCAGCGTTCCCCTCGGACTGTCCAACTACAATGAGCAGTTCTTC. Residues: CSVPLGLSNYNEQFF.

The V gene is TRBV20-1, the J gene TRBJ2-3; 12 positions match TRBD2. V gave up 3 bases and J gave up 2 bases; unmatched junction bases: 6. CDR1 and CDR2 from the germline V gene are DFQATT and SNEGSKA (reference sequence). The CDR3 runs 16 residues. The CDR3 sequence is CSAREGLAGSTDTQYF. The CDR3, as DNA: TGCAGTGCTAGGGAGGGACTAGCGGGCTCCACAGATACGCAGTATTTT.

Only a few counts were recorded for this clonotype. The chain carries TRBV6-5 and TRBJ2-3; 13 bases fit TRBD2. Germline V CDR1 and CDR2: MNHEY, SVGAGI. Unmatched junction bases numbered 6, after V lost 4 bases and J lost 2 bases. This CDR3 region has 17 residues. DNA of the CDR3: TGTGCCAGCAGTTCTACGGGACTAGCGGGGACCACAGATACGCAGTATTTT. Translated, it gives CASSSTGLAGTTDTQYF.

The chain is built from TRBV6-2 or TRBV6-3 and TRBJ1-5; TRBD1 agrees at 8 bases. CDR1 is MNHEY and CDR2 is SVGEGT in the germline V gene. Losses at the gene ends were 7 bases for V and 3 bases for J; bases not matched to a gene: 14. The CDR3 covers 17 residues. The CDR3 protein is CASTTIPGQVVNQPQHF. Here the CDR3 DNA reads TGTGCCAGCACCACTATTCCGGGACAGGTGGTCAATCAGCCCCAGCATTTT.

The chain recombines TRBV7-9 with TRBJ2-5; 8 bases agree with TRBD2. The tail of the sequence fits TRBJ2-7 better, so the J call may be wrong. This CDR3 spans 16 amino acids. Germline V gene lookup returns CDR1 SEHNR and CDR2 FQNEAQ (reference sequence). CDR3 in DNA: TGTGCCAGCAGCCCTACAGGGACTAGGAGCTCCTACGAGCAGTACTTC. This gives the protein CASSPTGTRSSYEQYF.

V usage is TRBV6-6 and J usage is TRBJ1-2; D remains unclear. This CDR3 comprises 15 residues. Trimming left V 7 bases short and J 4 bases short, with 19 bases between. Looked up from germline, CDR1 is MNHNY and CDR2 is SVGAGI (reference sequence). The CDR3 loop reads CASNPGQSLVYGYTF. The CDR3, as DNA: TGTGCCAGCAACCCTGGGCAGTCCCTCGTCTATGGCTACACCTTC.

DNA for the CDR3: TGTGCCAGCAGCCAAGTAGCTAGTGGGGGCATTCAGTACTTC. This codes for CASSQVASGGIQYF. The chain uses TRBV4-2 and TRBJ2-4; D could derive from TRBD1 or TRBD2 (5 bases each). The germline CDR1 and CDR2 sequences are LGHNA and YNFKEQ. V lost 1 base and J 9 bases, leaving 13 bases between the germline ends. This CDR3 is built from 14 residues.

This clonotype was seen only a few times. Because it lacks the conserved phenylalanine or tryptophan at the end, this CDR3 is likely a read error. The chain couples TRBV4-2 to TRBJ1-2, with unresolved D. The CDR3 covers 13 residues. Trimming cost V 2 bases and J 2 bases, with 6 bases left between them. Germline V gives CDR1 LGHNA, CDR2 YNFKEQ. The CDR3 sequence is CASSQSANYGYTL. DNA for the CDR3: TGTGCCAGCAGCCAATCGGCAAACTATGGCTACACCCTC.

This clonotype was observed a few times. The chain is built from TRBV7-9 and TRBJ2-7, with no clear D. Trimming removed 6 bases from V and 1 base from J, with 13 bases in between. CDR3 length: 14 amino acids. The germline gives CDR1 SEHNR, CDR2 FQNEAQ (reference sequence). CDR3 sequence (DNA): TGTGCCAGCAGTTTCGATTCAACGTCCTACGAGCAGTACTTC. It specifies CASSFDSTSYEQYF. Using reference TRBV7-9 and TRBJ2-7 for the parts outside the CDR3, the full variable domain is DTGVSQNPRHKITKRGQNVTFRCDPISEHNRLYWYRQTLGQGPEFLTYFQNEAQLEKSRLLSDRFSAERPKGSFSTLEIQRTEQGDSAMYLCASSFDSTSYEQYFGPGTRLTVT.

This clonotype was recorded a few times. V is TRBV20-1 and J is TRBJ1-4; TRBD1 might be the D (6 bases). V lost 1 base to trimming and J lost 7 bases, with 19 bases between them. Germline V gene data show CDR1 as DFQATT and CDR2 as SNEGSKA (reference sequence). The CDR3 runs 16 residues. This CDR3 reads CSARAEPVDSSEKLFF. DNA for the CDR3: TGCAGTGCTAGAGCCGAACCGGTGGACAGCAGTGAAAAACTGTTTTTT.

This clonotype turned up a few times. The chain combines TRBV7-3 with TRBJ1-1, with D unclear. The CDR3 runs to 16 residues. The V gene's germline CDR1 is SGHTA and CDR2 FQGTGA. V dropped 3 bases and J dropped 0 bases, with 14 bases sitting between them. The CDR3 region has the DNA TGTGCCAGCAGCTTTAAAAATCGAGACTTGAACACTGAAGCTTTCTTT. It specifies CASSFKNRDLNTEAFF.

The CDR3 coding sequence is TGTGCCAGCACCGCAGGGGTCGATGGCTACACCTTC. It yields the protein CASTAGVDGYTF. V gene TRBV6-2 or TRBV6-3 combines with J gene TRBJ1-2, with D tentatively TRBD1 (6 bases). The CDR3 sequence is 12 residues long. V lost 7 bases and J lost 6, with 12 bases in between. Looked up from germline, CDR1 is MNHEY and CDR2 is SVGEGT.

This sequence joins TRBV20-1 and TRBJ2-5; D possibly uses TRBD1 or TRBD2 (5 bases each). CDR1 is DFQATT and CDR2 is SNEGSKA in the germline V gene (reference sequence). V gave up 2 bases and J gave up 4 bases, with 23 bases separating them. This CDR3 has 17 amino acids. The CDR3 DNA sequence: TGCAGTGCTAGATCCGGGGCAGGACAACCACCTGGAGAGACCCAGTACTTC. Amino acids: CSARSGAGQPPGETQYF.

This chain uses TRBV7-2 with TRBJ2-5; TRBD1 or TRBD2 may be the D gene (5 bases each). With 7 bases removed from V and 3 bases from J, the gap between germline ends came to 15 bases. In germline, CDR1 is SGHTA, CDR2 FQGNSA. The CDR3 runs to 14 residues. The CDR3 loop is CASTSVVGEETQYF. For the CDR3, the DNA is TGTGCCAGCACCTCCGTGGTGGGGGAAGAGACCCAGTACTTC.

Only a few counts were recorded for this clonotype. The chain combines TRBV29-1 with TRBJ1-2; D possibly corresponds to TRBD1 (6 bases). Looked up from germline, CDR1 is SQVTM and CDR2 is ANQGSEA. The length of the CDR3 is 13 residues. V was clipped by 7 bases and J by 0 bases, with 12 bases between them. CDR3 DNA sequence: TGCAGCGCCGGGACACCCTCTAACTATGGCTACACCTTC. This codes for CSAGTPSNYGYTF.

This clonotype occurred a few times. The chain joins TRBV13 to TRBJ1-2; 7 positions agree with TRBD1. J lost 4 bases, V lost 5 bases, and 7 bases had no gene match. The germline V gene has CDR1 PRHDT and CDR2 FYEKMQ (reference sequence). The CDR3 consists of 14 residues. CDR3 DNA sequence: TGTGCCAGCAGCAGCAGGGGGATTGGCTATGGCTACACCTTC. Protein product: CASSSRGIGYGYTF. Filled out from reference TRBV13 and TRBJ1-2, the complete variable domain reads AAGVIQSPRHLIKEKRETATLKCYPIPRHDTVYWYQQGPGQDPQFLISFYEKMQSDKGSIPDRFSAQQFSDYHSELNMSSLELGDSALYFCASSSRGIGYGYTFGSGTRLTVV.

This clonotype occurred a few times. The CDR3 bases are TGTGCCAGCAGTTCCCGGGACAGGTACAGGTTGGAAAAACTGTTTTTT. It translates to CASSSRDRYRLEKLFF. The chain combines TRBV27 with TRBJ1-4, with 8 positions matching TRBD1. Unmatched junction bases numbered 12, after V lost 4 bases and J lost 8 bases. The CDR3 totals 16 residues. Germline lookup yields CDR1 MNHEY and CDR2 SMNVEV (reference sequence).

Note on this clonotype: A read error may produce the germline difference seen at one junction end. This sequence joins TRBV25-1 and TRBJ2-5; D unresolved. The CDR3 consists of 14 residues. The germline V gene encodes CDR1 MGHDK and CDR2 SYGVNS. CDR3 DNA: TGTGCCAGCAGTGAGGGTGGCAGAAAAGAGGCCCAGTACTTC. It specifies CASSEGGRKEAQYF.

This clonotype was counted between two and nine times. The chain has TRBV29-1 and TRBJ2-3; D not resolved. Trimming removed 7 bases at V and 4 bases at J, with 9 bases between. CDR1 and CDR2 from the germline V gene are SQVTM and ANQGSEA. The CDR3 consists of 11 residues. CDR3 amino acids: CSAGVPDTQYF. The CDR3, as DNA: TGCAGCGCTGGAGTTCCAGATACGCAGTATTTT.

J is TRBJ2-1 and V is TRBV6-5; D uncertain. CDR1 and CDR2 (germline): MNHEY, SVGAGI. Trimming took off 0 bases at V and 5 bases at J, with 8 bases between the two ends. The CDR3 is 14 residues long. The CDR3 DNA sequence: TGTGCCAGCAGTTACTCGCGCCAAAACAATGAGCAGTTCTTC. It yields the protein CASSYSRQNNEQFF.

The chain is built from TRBV4-2 and TRBJ2-3; D unresolved. Germline CDR1 and CDR2: LGHNA and YNFKEQ. This CDR3 comprises 17 residues. Trimming left V 0 bases short and J 0 bases short, with 13 bases between. The CDR3 DNA sequence: TGTGCCAGCAGCCAAGATTCCTCGGCGTCTAGCACAGATACGCAGTATTTT. It encodes CASSQDSSASSTDTQYF.

A remark on this clonotype: Sequence at one end of the junction differs from germline and may be a read error. CDR3 amino acids: CGSTTYNEQFF. CDR3 sequence (DNA): TGTGGCAGCACAACCTACAATGAGCAGTTCTTC. The chain uses TRBV2 and TRBJ2-1; unclear D gene. This CDR3 region has 11 residues. In germline, CDR1 is SNHLY, CDR2 FYNNEI.

In its sample, this clonotype was seen a few times. The chain employs TRBV13 and TRBJ2-1, with 11 bases lining up with TRBD2. V shed 5 bases and J 8 bases; nucleotides not matched to a gene: 11. The germline V gene has CDR1 PRHDT and CDR2 FYEKMQ (reference sequence). The CDR3 spans 16 residues. The chain's CDR3 is CASSEIAGGPEDEQFF. CDR3 nucleotides: TGTGCCAGCAGCGAAATAGCGGGAGGGCCTGAAGATGAGCAGTTCTTC.

The gene calls are TRBV7-9 and TRBJ1-2; tentatively, D is TRBD1 (6 bases). CDR3 length: 14 residues. Trimming took off 5 bases at V and 8 bases at J, with 18 bases between the two ends. Looked up from germline, CDR1 is SEHNR and CDR2 is FQNEAQ (reference sequence). The CDR3 nucleotides are TGTGCCAGCAGCCCCCTTTCGGGGGCTAGGGGCTACACCTTC. This sequence encodes CASSPLSGARGYTF. Full variable domain (rest looked up from reference TRBV7-9 and TRBJ1-2): DTGVSQNPRHKITKRGQNVTFRCDPISEHNRLYWYRQTLGQGPEFLTYFQNEAQLEKSRLLSDRFSAERPKGSFSTLEIQRTEQGDSAMYLCASSPLSGARGYTFGSGTRLTVV.

The table lists this clonotype with a few counts. One end of the junction varies from germline; a read error may be responsible. CDR3 sequence (DNA): TGCAGGGTTGGGGCAGGGGGGCTTAATGAAAAACTGTTTTTT. Its protein is CRVGAGGLNEKLFF. The rearrangement joins TRBV29-1 to TRBJ1-4, with 7 bases matching TRBD1. The CDR3 runs 14 residues. Germline V gene data show CDR1 as SQVTM and CDR2 as ANQGSEA.

The chain joins TRBV18 to TRBJ2-5; 8 nucleotides align to TRBD2. With the DNA end fitting TRBJ2-1 better, the J assignment may be wrong. In germline, CDR1 is KGHSH, CDR2 LQKENI. This CDR3 is built from 19 residues. The CDR3, as DNA: TGTGCCAGCTCACCAAACCCTAGCGGGTTTGTTTCGGGGTTGAATGAGCAGTTCTTC. It translates to CASSPNPSGFVSGLNEQFF.

The CDR3 protein is CASSTGGVTNTEAFF. CDR3 coding DNA: TGCGCCAGCAGCACAGGAGGGGTCACGAACACTGAAGCTTTCTTT. This chain joins TRBV5-1 and TRBJ1-1, with D possibly being TRBD1 (5 bases). Germline V gene lookup returns CDR1 SGHRS and CDR2 YFSETQ. This CDR3 is built from 15 residues. The germline V and J ends were trimmed by 4 bases and 1 base, with 14 bases remaining between them.